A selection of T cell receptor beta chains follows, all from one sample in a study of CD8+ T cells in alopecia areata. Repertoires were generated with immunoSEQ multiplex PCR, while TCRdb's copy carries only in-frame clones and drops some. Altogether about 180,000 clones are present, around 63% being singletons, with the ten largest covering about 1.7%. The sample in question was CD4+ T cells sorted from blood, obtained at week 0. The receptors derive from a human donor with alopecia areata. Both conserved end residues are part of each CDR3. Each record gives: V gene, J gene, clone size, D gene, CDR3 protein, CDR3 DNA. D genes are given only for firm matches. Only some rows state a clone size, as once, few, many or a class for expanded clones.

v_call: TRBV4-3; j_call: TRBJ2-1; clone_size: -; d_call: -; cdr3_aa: CASSHHNEQFF; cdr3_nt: TGCGCCAGCAGCCACCACAATGAGCAGTTCTTC
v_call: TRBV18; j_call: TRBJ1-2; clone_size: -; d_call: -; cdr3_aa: CASSPPPGESYGYTF; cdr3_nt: TGTGCCAGCTCACCACCGCCAGGGGAAAGTTATGGCTACACCTTC
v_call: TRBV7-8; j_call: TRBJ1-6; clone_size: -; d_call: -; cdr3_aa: CASSLGQNNSPLHF; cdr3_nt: TGTGCCAGCAGCTTAGGACAGAATAATTCACCCCTCCACTTT
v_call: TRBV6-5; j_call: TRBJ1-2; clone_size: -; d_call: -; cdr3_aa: CAISEGPGNYGYTF; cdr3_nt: TGTGCCATCAGTGAAGGCCCCGGAAACTATGGCTACACCTTC
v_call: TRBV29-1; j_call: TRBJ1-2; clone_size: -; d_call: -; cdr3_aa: CSVEIWRRQNRGYTF; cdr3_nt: TGCAGCGTTGAAATCTGGAGGCGGCAAAACCGGGGCTACACCTTC
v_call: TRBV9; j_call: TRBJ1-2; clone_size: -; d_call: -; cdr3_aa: CASSVSDSNYGYTF; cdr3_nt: TGTGCCAGCAGCGTATCGGATTCTAACTATGGCTACACCTTC
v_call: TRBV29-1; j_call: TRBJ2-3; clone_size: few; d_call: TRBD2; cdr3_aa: CSVDAGGKADTQYF; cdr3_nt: TGCAGCGTTGATGCGGGGGGGAAGGCAGATACGCAGTATTTT
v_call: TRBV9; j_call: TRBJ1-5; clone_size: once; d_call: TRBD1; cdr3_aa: CASSPGTGFNQPQHF; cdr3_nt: TGTGCCAGCAGCCCCGGGACAGGGTTCAATCAGCCCCAGCATTTT
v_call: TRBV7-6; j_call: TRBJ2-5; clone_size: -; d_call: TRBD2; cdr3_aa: CASSPGGVRETQYF; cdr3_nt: TGTGCCAGCAGTCCCGGGGGGGTCCGGGAGACCCAGTACTTC
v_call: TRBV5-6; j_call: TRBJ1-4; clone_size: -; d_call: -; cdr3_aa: CASSLKGNEKLFF; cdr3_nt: TGTGCCAGCAGCTTGAAGGGGAATGAAAAACTGTTTTTT
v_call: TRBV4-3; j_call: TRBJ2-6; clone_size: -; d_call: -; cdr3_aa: CASSQDSGLISGANVLTF; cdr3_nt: TGCGCCAGCAGCCAAGATAGTGGGCTGATCTCTGGGGCCAACGTCCTGACTTTC
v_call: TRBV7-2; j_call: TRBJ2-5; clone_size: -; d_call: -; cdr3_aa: CASSLVVGLGETQYF; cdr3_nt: TGTGCCAGCAGCTTAGTAGTTGGGTTGGGGGAGACCCAGTACTTC
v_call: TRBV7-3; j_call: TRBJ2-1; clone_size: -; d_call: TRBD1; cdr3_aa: CASSLGQGNNEQFF; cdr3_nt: TGTGCCAGCAGCTTAGGACAGGGGAACAATGAGCAGTTCTTC
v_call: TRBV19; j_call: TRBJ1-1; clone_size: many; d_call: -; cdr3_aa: CASSIVQTNTEAFF; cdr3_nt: TGTGCCAGTAGTATAGTGCAGACGAACACTGAAGCTTTCTTT
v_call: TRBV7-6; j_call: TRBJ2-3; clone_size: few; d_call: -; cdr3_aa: CASSLRADTQYF; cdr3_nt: TGTGCCAGCAGCCTTCGGGCAGATACGCAGTATTTT
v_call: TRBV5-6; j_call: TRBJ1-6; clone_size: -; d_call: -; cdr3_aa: CASSLGYSPLHF; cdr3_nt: TGTGCCAGCAGCTTGGGTTATTCACCCCTCCACTTT
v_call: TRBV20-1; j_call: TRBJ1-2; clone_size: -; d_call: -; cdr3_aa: CSAKDSYGYTF; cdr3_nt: TGCAGTGCTAAGGACAGCTATGGCTACACCTTC
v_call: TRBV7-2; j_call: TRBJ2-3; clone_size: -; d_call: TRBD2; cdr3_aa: CASSLVAGAQDTQYF; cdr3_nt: TGTGCCAGCAGCTTAGTAGCGGGGGCCCAAGATACGCAGTATTTT
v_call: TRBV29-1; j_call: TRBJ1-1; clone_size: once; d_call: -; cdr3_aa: CSVGRATEAFF; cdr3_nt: TGCAGCGTTGGCCGGGCCACTGAAGCTTTCTTT
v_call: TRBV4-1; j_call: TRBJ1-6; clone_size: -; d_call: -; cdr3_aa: CASSQVFPATSPLHF; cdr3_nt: TGCGCCAGCAGCCAAGTTTTCCCGGCGACTTCACCCCTCCACTTT
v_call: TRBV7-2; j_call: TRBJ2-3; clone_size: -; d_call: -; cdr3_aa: CASSTRRTDTQYF; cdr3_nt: TGTGCCAGCAGCACCCGTCGCACAGATACGCAGTATTTT
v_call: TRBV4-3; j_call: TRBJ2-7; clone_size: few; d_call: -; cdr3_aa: CASSLGTKLYEQYF; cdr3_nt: TGCGCCAGCAGCCTAGGTACTAAACTCTACGAGCAGTACTTC
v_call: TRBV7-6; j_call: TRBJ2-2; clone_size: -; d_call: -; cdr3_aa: CASSFRGQSGELFF; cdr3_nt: TGTGCCAGCAGCTTTCGGGGGCAGTCCGGGGAGCTGTTTTTT
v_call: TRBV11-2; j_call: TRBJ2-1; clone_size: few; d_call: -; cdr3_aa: CASSGRQEQFF; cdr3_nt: TGTGCCAGCAGCGGACGACAGGAGCAGTTCTTC
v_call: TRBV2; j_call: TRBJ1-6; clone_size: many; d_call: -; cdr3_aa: CASSVTNSPLHF; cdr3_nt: TGTGCCAGCAGTGTGACCAATTCACCCCTCCACTTT
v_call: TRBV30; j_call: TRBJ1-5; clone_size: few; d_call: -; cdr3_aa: CAWSGGDNQPQHF; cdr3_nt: TGTGCCTGGAGTGGGGGGGATAACCAGCCCCAGCATTTT
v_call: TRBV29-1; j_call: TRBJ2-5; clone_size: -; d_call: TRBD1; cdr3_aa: CSVEAGTGETQYF; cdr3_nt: TGCAGCGTTGAGGCAGGGACAGGGGAGACCCAGTACTTC
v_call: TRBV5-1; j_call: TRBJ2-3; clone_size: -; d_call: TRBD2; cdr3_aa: CASSLETLAGITDTQYF; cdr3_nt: TGCGCCAGCAGCTTGGAGACACTAGCGGGGATCACAGATACGCAGTATTTT
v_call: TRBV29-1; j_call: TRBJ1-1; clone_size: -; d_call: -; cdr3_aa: CSASGSMNTEAFF; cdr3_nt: TGCAGCGCTTCCGGGAGCATGAACACTGAAGCTTTCTTT
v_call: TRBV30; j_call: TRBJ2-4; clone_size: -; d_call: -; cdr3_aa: CAWMGAGANIQYF; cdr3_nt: TGTGCCTGGATGGGCGCAGGGGCAAACATTCAGTACTTC
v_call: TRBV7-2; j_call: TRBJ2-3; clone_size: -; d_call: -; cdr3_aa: CASSLQGGTDTQYF; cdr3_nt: TGTGCCAGCAGCTTACAGGGAGGAACAGATACGCAGTATTTT
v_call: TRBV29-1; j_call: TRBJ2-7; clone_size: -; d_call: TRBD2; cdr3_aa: CSGGTSVYEQYF; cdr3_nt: TGCAGCGGGGGGACTAGCGTTTACGAGCAGTACTTC
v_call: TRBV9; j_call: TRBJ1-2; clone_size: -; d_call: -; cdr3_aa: CASSVVGEEYYGYTF; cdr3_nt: TGTGCCAGCAGCGTAGTCGGGGAGGAGTACTATGGCTACACCTTC
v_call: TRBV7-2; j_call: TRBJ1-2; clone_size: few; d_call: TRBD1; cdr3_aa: CASSSYRGSNYGYTF; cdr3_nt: TGTGCCAGCAGCTCCTACAGGGGTTCTAACTATGGCTACACCTTC